This T cell receptor (beta chain) came from a study of blood T cell repertoires in COVID-19 (dated by TCRdb to the early 2020s). For context, the study as a whole: Samples from collaborators originated in the United States, Italy and Spain and spanned both the acute and convalescent phases of COVID-19. Samples were obtained from the ongoing ImmuneRACE study (first 160 participants) and from about 1,300 subjects provided by 6 global collaborators. The material from the prospective study consisted of cDNA or gDNA derived from T cells, B-cell-depleted T cells, or PBMCs. The repertoires were released in a freely available public database intended as a resource for research on the immune response to SARS-CoV-2. HLA class I and class II types, where available, came from metadata supplied by the sample provider rather than from assay-based typing. Nearly every sample came with metadata listing a de-identified subject ID, COVID-19 status, age in years and sex. Subjects who had been exposed to COVID-19, were actively infected with it, or had recovered from it provided the deeply sampled blood TCRbeta repertoires that made up the dataset.

Counted from cysteine to phenylalanine, this CDR3 has 13 amino acids. CDR3 DNA is the only sequence kept; it has 39 bases, read in frame from the first base. CDR1 and CDR2 are read off the germline V gene as SGHRS and YFSETQ. After removal of 4 bases from V and 7 bases from J, the junction retains 5 bases not matched to a gene. The research as a whole found: The amount of clinical and demographic metadata varied by source and participant and was provided uncurated.

The immunoSEQ Assay, a bias-controlled multiplex PCR, was used to amplify TCRbeta CDR3 regions from genomic DNA. The study's processing was this. The number of nucleated cells in each sample was estimated by amplification of reference gene primers within the assay. Sequence reads were collapsed and filtered to measure the absolute abundance of every unique TCRbeta CDR3 rearrangement. For each sample, productive Simpson clonality was calculated by taking the square root of Simpson's diversity index across productive rearrangements. TCRdb provides this immuneACCESS table in a form limited to in-frame rearrangements. Some clones are lacking; in checked studies, under half of them reflect an unresolved V gene, and why the rest are absent is not known. From that table come the V and J calls and clone size; the DNA was used to work out D and trimming. This sample holds 200,000 to 250,000 clones; about nine tenths were observed only once. The leading ten clones occupy 4.4% of the sample.

As regards this clone: There is no known antigen for this receptor. The sample holds no much larger clone one base away, and base qualities are not on file.

Collaborating institutions collected whole blood in K2EDTA tubes following their own protocols. Collaborator samples were shipped for TCRbeta analysis as frozen whole blood, isolated PBMCs, or DNA extracted from either sample type. Sequenced material: peripheral blood. Recombination connected TRBV5-1 to TRBJ1-5; TRBD1 lines up with 7 middle nucleotides. The TCR originated in a man aged 50 to 59 with acute or convalescent COVID-19. Here is the DNA: TGCGCCAGCAGCCTGGAGGGGGCGCAGCCCCAGCATTTT. Its product reads: CASSLEGAQPQHF. Beyond the CDR3, the reference TRBV5-1 and TRBJ1-5 genes provide the residues; the full variable domain reads: KAGVTQTPRYLIKTRGQQVTLSCSPISGHRSVSWYQQTPGQGLQFLFEYFSETQRNKGNFPGRFSGRQFSNSRSEMNVSTLELGDSALYLCASSLEGAQPQHFGDGTRLSIL.